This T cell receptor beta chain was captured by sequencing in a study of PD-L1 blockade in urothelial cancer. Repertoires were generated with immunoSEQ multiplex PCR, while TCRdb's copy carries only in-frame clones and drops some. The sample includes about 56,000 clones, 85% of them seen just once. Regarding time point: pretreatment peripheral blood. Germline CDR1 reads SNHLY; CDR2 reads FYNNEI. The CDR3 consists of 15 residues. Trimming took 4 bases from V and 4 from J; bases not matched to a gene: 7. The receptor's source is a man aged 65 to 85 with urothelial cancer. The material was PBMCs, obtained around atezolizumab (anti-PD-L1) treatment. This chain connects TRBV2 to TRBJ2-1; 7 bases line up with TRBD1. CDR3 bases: TGTGCCAGCAGTGGGGGAGCAGGGGGTTACAATGAGCAGTTCTTC. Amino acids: CASSGGAGGYNEQFF.